The next 13 T cell receptor beta chains were all read from a single sample in a study of blood T cells in healthy people across ages. Primers used in a second PCR of roughly 7 to 11 cycles were a sample-barcoded 5' primer and a J-beta primer mix. One entry per CDR3 protein results from TCRdb running MiXCR on the 5' RACE reads. The table records hundreds of thousands of distinct CDR3 sequences, around 48% of them present only once. The sequencing input was blood. The receptors shown here come from a woman aged 60-75 years in good health.

The J gene is TRBJ2-7, the V gene TRBV20-1; 13 positions match TRBD2. V shed 0 bases and J 7 bases; nucleotides not matched to a gene: 6. The CDR3 extends over 15 amino acids. Germline lookup yields CDR1 DFQATT and CDR2 SNEGSKA (reference sequence). CDR3 region: CSAREGLAGPNEQYF. The CDR3 DNA sequence: TGCAGTGCTAGAGAGGGACTAGCGGGGCCCAATGAGCAGTACTTC.

The V call is TRBV6-1, the J call TRBJ1-2; TRBD1 might be the D (5 bases). Per germline, CDR1 MNHNS and CDR2 SASEGT. V lost 8 bases, J lost 2 bases, and 9 bases lay in between. The CDR3 covers 12 residues. CDR3 sequence: CASHEGNYGYTF. DNA for the CDR3: TGTGCCAGCCATGAGGGGAACTATGGCTACACCTTC.

The chain is built from TRBV7-9 and TRBJ2-7; perhaps TRBD2 as D (6 bases). The J call may be incorrect, as the DNA end agrees better with TRBJ2-5. Germline V gene sequence: CDR1 SEHNR, CDR2 FQNEAQ (reference sequence). CDR3 length: 14 amino acids. The CDR3 reads CASSPDGSLKTQYF. In DNA form, the CDR3 reads TGTGCCAGCAGCCCCGACGGGAGTCTGAAGACCCAGTACTTC.

This chain connects TRBV20-1 to TRBJ2-1, with TRBD2 as a possible D gene (5 bases). The ends were cut back, 6 bases at V and 5 bases at J, with 14 bases in the middle. CDR1 and CDR2 (germline): DFQATT, SNEGSKA (reference sequence). This CDR3 is 13 amino acids long. The CDR3 nucleotides read TGCAGTGCCGAGGGCGGCGGAAACAATGAGCAGTTCTTC. It specifies CSAEGGGNNEQFF.

This chain uses TRBV12-3 or TRBV12-4 with TRBJ2-3; 7 positions agree with TRBD2. Trimming removed 3 bases from V and 3 bases from J; junction bases left unmatched: 3. This CDR3 is 14 amino acids long. The CDR3 DNA follows: TGTGCCAGCAGTTTTATGCGGGGGACAGATACGCAGTATTTT. This sequence encodes CASSFMRGTDTQYF.

This clonotype has more than one count but fewer than ten. V usage is TRBV27 and J usage is TRBJ1-1; 8 bases are a match to TRBD1. V was clipped by 5 bases and J by 4 bases; unmatched bases: 9. CDR1 MNHEY and CDR2 SMNVEV come from the germline V gene (reference sequence). The CDR3 runs 15 residues. This CDR3 is CASSKRQGMVTEAFF. The CDR3 DNA reads TGTGCCAGCAGTAAGCGACAGGGGATGGTCACTGAAGCTTTCTTT.

V usage is TRBV28 and J usage is TRBJ2-4; the match to TRBD2 covers 12 bases. The DNA end is a closer match to TRBJ2-5, so the J assignment may be wrong. The germline CDR1 and CDR2 sequences are MDHEN and SYDVKM. The CDR3 runs to 15 residues. The CDR3 bases are TGTGCCAGCGGTCACAGACTAGCGGGAGTAGAGACCCAGTACTTC. Amino acid sequence: CASGHRLAGVETQYF.

The genes are TRBV3-1 and TRBJ2-5, with D possibly being TRBD2 (6 bases). The DNA end is a closer match to TRBJ2-7, so the J assignment may be wrong. Germline V lookup: CDR1 LGHDT, CDR2 YNNKEL (reference sequence). The CDR3 covers 17 residues. The chain's CDR3 is CASSQAGSSDGRDEQYF. CDR3 bases: TGTGCCAGCAGCCAAGCGGGGTCTAGCGATGGACGGGACGAGCAGTACTTC.

CDR3 region: CASSATGGSNTEAFF. Written as DNA, the CDR3 is TGTGCCAGCAGCGCAACTGGGGGCTCGAACACTGAAGCTTTCTTT. The V call is TRBV7-8, the J call TRBJ1-1; TRBD1 might be the D (6 bases). V lost 5 bases and J lost 1, with 14 bases in between. Per germline, CDR1 SGHVS and CDR2 FQNEAQ. There are 15 residues in the CDR3.

The chain uses TRBV7-2 and TRBJ2-6, with 11 bases matching TRBD2. Germline V gives CDR1 SGHTA, CDR2 FQGNSA. J was trimmed by 0 bases and V by 2 bases; bases with no gene match: 3. This CDR3 region has 18 residues. This CDR3 reads CASSLTGTSGSGANVLTF. CDR3 DNA sequence: TGTGCCAGCAGCTTAACCGGGACTAGCGGCTCTGGGGCCAACGTCCTGACTTTC.

The chain joins TRBV7-2 to TRBJ1-1; D unresolved. V lost 2 bases and J lost 8, with 9 bases in between. CDR3 size: 12 residues. Germline V gene lookup returns CDR1 SGHTA and CDR2 FQGNSA. The CDR3: CASSLSGPEAFF. The CDR3 DNA reads as TGTGCCAGCAGCTTATCGGGTCCAGAAGCTTTCTTT.

The rearrangement joins TRBV28 to TRBJ1-1; D is uncertain. V was trimmed by 7 bases and J by 8 bases, leaving 11 bases between them. The CDR3 runs to 11 residues. Germline-derived CDR1 and CDR2 are MDHEN and SYDVKM. The chain's CDR3 is CASTRMVEAFF. The DNA for the CDR3 is TGTGCCAGCACTCGCATGGTGGAAGCTTTCTTT.

The V gene is TRBV20-1, the J gene TRBJ2-5, with 7 bases fitting TRBD2. The J call may be wrong; the DNA end is better matched by TRBJ2-1. The CDR3 is 14 amino acids. Germline CDR1 is DFQATT and CDR2 is SNEGSKA (reference sequence). In DNA, the CDR3 is TGCAGTGCTAGAGAGAGACTAGCTGGGGAGACCCAGTTCTTC. Translated: CSARERLAGETQFF.